This T cell receptor beta chain was captured in a study of cytomegalovirus exposure and HLA in healthy donors. Study-level points and caveats: Analysis performed later showed TCR beta chains linked to HLA being more clonally expanded than equally common others. TCR beta V- and J-gene trimming was later associated with a missense DCLRE1C variant.

Researchers ran the PCR with 60 Vbeta and 13 Jbeta primers. TCRdb's table, derived via immunoSEQ multiplex PCR, lists solely in-frame clones and lacks some. The sample has approximately 100,000 clones, around 80% seen once; the top ten hold roughly 3.6%. A word on this clone: What it binds is unknown.

Sequencing used PBMCs. This sequence was found in a man aged 60 to 75 in good health and CMV-seronegative.

As DNA, the CDR3 is TGCGCCAGCAGCGTAACAGGAACCTACGAGCAGTACTTC. Encoded protein: CASSVTGTYEQYF. The genes are TRBV5-1 and TRBJ2-7; D might be TRBD1 (5 bases). V lost 4 bases, J lost 2 bases, and 10 bases lay in between. Germline V lookup: CDR1 SGHRS, CDR2 YFSETQ. This CDR3 region has 13 residues.